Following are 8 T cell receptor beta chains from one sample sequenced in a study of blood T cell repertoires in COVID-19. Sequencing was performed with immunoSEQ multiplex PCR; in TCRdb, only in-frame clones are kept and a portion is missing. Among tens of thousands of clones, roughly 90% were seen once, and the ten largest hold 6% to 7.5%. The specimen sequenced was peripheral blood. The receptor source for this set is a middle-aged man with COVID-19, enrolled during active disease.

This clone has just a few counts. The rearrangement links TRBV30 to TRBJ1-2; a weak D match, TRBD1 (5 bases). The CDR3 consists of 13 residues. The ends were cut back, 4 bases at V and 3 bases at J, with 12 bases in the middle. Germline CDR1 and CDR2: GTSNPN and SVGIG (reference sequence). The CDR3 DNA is TGTGCCTGGACCGCTGGGGGGGACTATGGCTACACCTTC. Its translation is CAWTAGGDYGYTF.

CDR3 DNA: TGTGCCAGCAGCTTAGCAGGGGTAGTAAACACCATATATTTT. Translating it yields CASSLAGVVNTIYF. The chain is built from TRBV7-2 and TRBJ1-3; a possible D gene is TRBD1 (5 bases). Germline V gene lookup returns CDR1 SGHTA and CDR2 FQGNSA. The CDR3 runs to 14 residues. Trimming removed 0 bases at V and 6 bases at J, with 9 bases between. The variable domain in full, with the rest retrieved from reference TRBV7-2 and TRBJ1-3, is GAGVSQSPSNKVTEKGKDVELRCDPISGHTALYWYRQSLGQGLEFLIYFQGNSAPDKSGLPSDRFSAERTGGSVSTLTIQRTQQEDSAVYLCASSLAGVVNTIYFGEGSWLTVV.

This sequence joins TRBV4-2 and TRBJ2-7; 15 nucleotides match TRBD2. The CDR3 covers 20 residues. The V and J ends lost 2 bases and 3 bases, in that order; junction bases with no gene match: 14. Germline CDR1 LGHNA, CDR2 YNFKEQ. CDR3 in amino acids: CASSQPRTSGGARTDYEQYF. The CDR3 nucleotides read TGTGCCAGCAGCCAACCACGGACTAGCGGGGGGGCCCGGACCGACTACGAGCAGTACTTC.

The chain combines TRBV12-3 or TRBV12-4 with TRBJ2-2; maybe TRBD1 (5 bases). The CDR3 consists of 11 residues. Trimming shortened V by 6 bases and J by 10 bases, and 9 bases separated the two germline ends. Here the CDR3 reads CASRGLEELFF. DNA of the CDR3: TGTGCCAGCAGGGGGCTTGAGGAGCTGTTTTTT.

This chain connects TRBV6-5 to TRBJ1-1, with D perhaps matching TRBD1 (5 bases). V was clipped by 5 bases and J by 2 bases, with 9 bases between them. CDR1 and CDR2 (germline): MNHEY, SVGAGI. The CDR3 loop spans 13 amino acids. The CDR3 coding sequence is TGTGCCAGCAGTCGACAGCCTAACACTGAAGCTTTCTTT. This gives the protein CASSRQPNTEAFF.

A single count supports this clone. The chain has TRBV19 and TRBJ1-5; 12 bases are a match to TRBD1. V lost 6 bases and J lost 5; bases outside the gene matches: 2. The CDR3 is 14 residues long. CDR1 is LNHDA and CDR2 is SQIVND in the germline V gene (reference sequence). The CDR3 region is CASSGTGGDQPQHF. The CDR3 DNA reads TGTGCCAGTAGCGGGACAGGGGGCGATCAGCCCCAGCATTTT.

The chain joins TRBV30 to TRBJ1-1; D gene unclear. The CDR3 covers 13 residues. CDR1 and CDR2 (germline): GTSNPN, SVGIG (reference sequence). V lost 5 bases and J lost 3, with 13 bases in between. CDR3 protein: CAWEEQSDTEAFF. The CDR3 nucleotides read TGTGCCTGGGAGGAGCAGAGCGACACTGAAGCTTTCTTT. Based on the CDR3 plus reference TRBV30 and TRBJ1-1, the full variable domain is SQTIHQWPATLVQPVGSPLSLECTVEGTSNPNLYWYRQAAGRGLQLLFYSVGIGQISSEVPQNLSASRPQDRQFILSSKKLLLSDSGFYLCAWEEQSDTEAFFGQGTRLTVV.

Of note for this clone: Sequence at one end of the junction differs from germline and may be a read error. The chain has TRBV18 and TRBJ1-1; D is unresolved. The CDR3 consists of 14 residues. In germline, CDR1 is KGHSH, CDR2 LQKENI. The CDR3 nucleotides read TGTGCCAGCTCCCCACAGTACTTGAACACTGAAGCTTTCTTT. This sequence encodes CASSPQYLNTEAFF.